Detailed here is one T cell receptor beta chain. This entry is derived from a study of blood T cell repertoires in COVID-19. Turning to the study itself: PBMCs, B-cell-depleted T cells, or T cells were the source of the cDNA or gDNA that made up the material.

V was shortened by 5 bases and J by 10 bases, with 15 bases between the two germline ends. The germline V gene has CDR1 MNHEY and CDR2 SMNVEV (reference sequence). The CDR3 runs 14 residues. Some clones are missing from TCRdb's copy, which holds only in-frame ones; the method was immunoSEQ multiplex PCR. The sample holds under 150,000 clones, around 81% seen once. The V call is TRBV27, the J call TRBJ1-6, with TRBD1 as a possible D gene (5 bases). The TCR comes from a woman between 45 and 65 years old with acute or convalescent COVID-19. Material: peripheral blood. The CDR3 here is CASSPRGGLSPLHF. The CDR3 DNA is TGTGCCAGCAGTCCCCGCGGGGGTCTCTCACCCCTCCACTTT.